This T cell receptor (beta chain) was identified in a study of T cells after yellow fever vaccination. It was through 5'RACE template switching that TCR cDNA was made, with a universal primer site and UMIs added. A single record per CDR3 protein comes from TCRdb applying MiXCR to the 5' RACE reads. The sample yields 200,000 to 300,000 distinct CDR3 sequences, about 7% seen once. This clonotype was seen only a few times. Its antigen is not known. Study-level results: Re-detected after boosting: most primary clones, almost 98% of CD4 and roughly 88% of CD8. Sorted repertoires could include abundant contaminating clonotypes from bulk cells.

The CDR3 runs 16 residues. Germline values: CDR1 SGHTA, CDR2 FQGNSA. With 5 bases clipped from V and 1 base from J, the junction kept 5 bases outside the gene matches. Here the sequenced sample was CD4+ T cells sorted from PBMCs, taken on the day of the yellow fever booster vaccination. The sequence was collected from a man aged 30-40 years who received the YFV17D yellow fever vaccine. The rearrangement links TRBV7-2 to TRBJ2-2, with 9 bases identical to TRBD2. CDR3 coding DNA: TGTGCCAGCAGCGTTTCTAGCGGGGTGAACACCGGGGAGCTGTTTTTT. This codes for CASSVSSGVNTGELFF.